This TCR beta chain came from a study of beta chain features in type 1 diabetes. General study points: Cells with high TCR expression could be over-represented by cDNA sequencing. TCRB CDR3s were moderately but significantly shorter in Type 1 diabetes patients in all four CD4+ subsets. Patients' naive, central memory and Treg TCRB repertoires seemed closer to one another than those of healthy donors.

The entirety of the isolated RNA underwent reverse transcription, so expressed TCRB transcripts were sequenced. The average output of naive, central memory and regulatory T cell samples was approximately 3.6 million reads. Assay: immunoSEQ multiplex PCR; the TCRdb copy retains only in-frame clones and omits some. The sample shows about 650,000 clones, around an eighth of them seen only once. The V and J ends lost 2 bases and 11 bases respectively, with 22 bases between them. The CDR3 consists of 16 residues. CDR1 SNHLY and CDR2 FYNNEI come from the germline V gene. Concerning this clone itself: Its antigen is currently unknown.

The receptor's source is a man aged 25 to 40 with type 1 diabetes. V is TRBV2 and J is TRBJ1-5, with D possibly being TRBD1 (5 bases). Sequencing was carried out using naive CD4+ T cells from blood. The CDR3 bases are TGTGCCAGCAGTGAATCGGGCGGGGCCACTCAATGGGCCCAGCATTTT. This gives the protein CASSESGGATQWAQHF. Looking up the rest from reference TRBV2 and TRBJ1-5 gives the full variable domain: EPEVTQTPSHQVTQMGQEVILRCVPISNHLYFYWYRQILGQKVEFLVSFYNNEISEKSEIFDDQFSVERPDGSNFTLKIRSTKLEDSAMYFCASSESGGATQWAQHFGDGTRLSIL.